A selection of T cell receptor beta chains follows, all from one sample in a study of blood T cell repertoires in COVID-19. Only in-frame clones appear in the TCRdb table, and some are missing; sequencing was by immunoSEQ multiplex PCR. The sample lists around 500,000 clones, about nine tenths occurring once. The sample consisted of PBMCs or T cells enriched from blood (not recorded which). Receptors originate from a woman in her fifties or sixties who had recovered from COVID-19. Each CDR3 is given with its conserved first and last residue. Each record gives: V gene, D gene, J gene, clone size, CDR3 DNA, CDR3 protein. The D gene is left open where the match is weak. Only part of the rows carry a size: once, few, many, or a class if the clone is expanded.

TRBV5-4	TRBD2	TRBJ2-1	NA	TGTGCCAGCAGCTTGGCTCCGGGGGGGCCCAGGAATGAGCAGTTCTTC	CASSLAPGGPRNEQFF
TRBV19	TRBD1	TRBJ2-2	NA	TGTGCCAGTCACACTCGGACAGGGGGAAACACCGGGGAGCTGTTTTTT	CASHTRTGGNTGELFF
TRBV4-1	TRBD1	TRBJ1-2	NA	TGCGCCAGCAGCCAAGTCGGGGACAGGGGTGATGGCTACACCTTC	CASSQVGDRGDGYTF
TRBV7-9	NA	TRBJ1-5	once	TGTGCCAGCAGCCGTGCGACAGGCAATAGCAATCAGCCCCAGCATTTT	CASSRATGNSNQPQHF
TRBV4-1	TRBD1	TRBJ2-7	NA	TGCGCCAGCAGCCAAGAAGCCCAGGGGGTACAGTACTTC	CASSQEAQGVQYF
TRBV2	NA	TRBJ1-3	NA	TGTGCCAGCGGGGTCAGGGAAGGAAACACCATATATTTT	CASGVREGNTIYF
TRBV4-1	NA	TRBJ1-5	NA	TGCGCCAGCAGCACCAGACAGACTAGCAATCAGCCCCAGCATTTT	CASSTRQTSNQPQHF
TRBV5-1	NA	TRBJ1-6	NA	TGCGCCAGCAGCGCGGTCCAGGGCGGGGATTCACCCCTCCACTTT	CASSAVQGGDSPLHF
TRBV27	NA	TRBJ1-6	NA	TGTGCCAGCAGTTTCAGGGTTAATTCACCCCTCCACTTT	CASSFRVNSPLHF
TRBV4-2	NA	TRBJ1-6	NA	TGTGCCAGCAGCCAAGATCCGGGGGACGGTTCACCCCTCCACTTT	CASSQDPGDGSPLHF
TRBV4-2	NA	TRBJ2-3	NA	TGTGCCAGCAGCCGAGAGAGTTTAGGCGGGTCGGGGACTAGCACAGATACGCAGTATTTT	CASSRESLGGSGTSTDTQYF
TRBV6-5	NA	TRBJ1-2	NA	TGTGCCAGCAGTTATGACAGGAGGACTTCTAACTATGGCTACACCTTC	CASSYDRRTSNYGYTF
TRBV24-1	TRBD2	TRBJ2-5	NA	TGTGCCACCAGTGTGGGAGGGTCGGAGACCCAGTACTTC	CATSVGGSETQYF
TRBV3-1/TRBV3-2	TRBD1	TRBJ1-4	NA	TGTGCCAGCAGCCAATGGACAGGATCAACTAATGAAAAACTGTTTTTT	CASSQWTGSTNEKLFF
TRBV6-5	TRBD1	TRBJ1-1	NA	TGTGCCAGCAGGTTGACAGGGAGTGCTGAAGCTTTCTTT	CASRLTGSAEAFF
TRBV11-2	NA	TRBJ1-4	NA	TGTGCCAGCAGCTTAGGAGTAGAACTGTTTTTT	CASSLGVELFF
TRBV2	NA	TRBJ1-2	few	TGTGCCAGCAGTGAAAACGGCTATGGCTACACCTTC	CASSENGYGYTF
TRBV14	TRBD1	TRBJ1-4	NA	TGTGCCAGCAGCCAAGGGGACAGGCGACTTAATGAAAAACTGTTTTTT	CASSQGDRRLNEKLFF
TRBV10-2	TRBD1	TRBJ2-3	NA	TGCGCCAGCAGTGAAGGGGGCCCGGTCTGGGATACGCAGTATTTT	CASSEGGPVWDTQYF
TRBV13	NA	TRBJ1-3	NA	TGTGCCAGCAGCTTAGGCGCCCCTTGGGGCCGTGGAAACACCATATATTTT	CASSLGAPWGRGNTIYF
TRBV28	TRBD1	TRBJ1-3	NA	TGTGCCAGCAGTATCGGACCCACAAGGGGGCATGGGCTTAGCACCATATATTTT	CASSIGPTRGHGLSTIYF
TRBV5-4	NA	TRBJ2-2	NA	TGTGCCAGCAGCTCAACAGGGCCGAACACCGGGGAGCTGTTTTTT	CASSSTGPNTGELFF
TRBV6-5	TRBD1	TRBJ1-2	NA	TGTGCCAGCAACCTGGACAGGGTCTATGGCTACACCTTC	CASNLDRVYGYTF
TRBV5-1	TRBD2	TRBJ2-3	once	TGCGCCAGCAGCTTGGAGCGGGGGGCGCGAGATACGCAGTATTTT	CASSLERGARDTQYF
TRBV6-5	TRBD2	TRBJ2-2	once	TGTGCCAGCAGCGGCGGGAGGACCGGGGAGCTGTTTTTT	CASSGGRTGELFF
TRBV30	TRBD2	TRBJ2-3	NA	TGTGCCTGGAGTCGCGGGGGGGCCCGAGATACGCAGTATTTT	CAWSRGGARDTQYF
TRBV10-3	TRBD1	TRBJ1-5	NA	TGTGCCACCAGGGGGCCCGATCAGCCCCAGCATTTT	CATRGPDQPQHF
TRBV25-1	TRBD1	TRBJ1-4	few	TGTGCCAGCGGTCATCCCAGGGGGCTGGGGGAAAAACTGTTTTTT	CASGHPRGLGEKLFF
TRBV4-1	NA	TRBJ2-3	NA	TGCGCCAGCAGCCAAGAGGGAGGGGGGGATACGCAGTATTTT	CASSQEGGGDTQYF
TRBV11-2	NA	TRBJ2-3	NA	TGTGCCAGCAGCTTAGATCAAGTACACGGAGCCTACACGCAGTATTTT	CASSLDQVHGAYTQYF
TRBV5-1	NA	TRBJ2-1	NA	TGCGCCAGCAGCTTGACGCCGGGTAATAGGGAGCAGTTCTTC	CASSLTPGNREQFF
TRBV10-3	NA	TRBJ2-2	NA	TGTGCCATCAGTGAGTCGAGAGGGGGAAAAACCGGGGAGCTGTTTTTT	CAISESRGGKTGELFF
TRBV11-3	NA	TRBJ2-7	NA	TGTGCCAGCAGCCACCGATTCCCCACACCCTACGAGCAGTACTTC	CASSHRFPTPYEQYF
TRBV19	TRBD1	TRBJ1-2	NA	TGTGCCAGTAGTATAGGACAGGGGGCTGCTGGCTACACCTTC	CASSIGQGAAGYTF
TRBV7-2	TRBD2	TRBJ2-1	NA	TGTGCCAGCAGCCGGACGCGGGGGGCCGATGAGCAGTTCTTC	CASSRTRGADEQFF
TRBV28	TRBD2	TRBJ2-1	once	TGTGCCAGCAGTTCTCCGGGACTAGCGGGGGCTTACGTGGAGCAGTTCTTC	CASSSPGLAGAYVEQFF
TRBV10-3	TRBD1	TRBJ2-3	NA	TGTGCCATCACCCCGACAGGGTATGGTAGGACAGATACGCAGTATTTT	CAITPTGYGRTDTQYF
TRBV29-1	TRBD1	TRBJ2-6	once	TGCAGCGTTGAAGGACGGACAGGGCCCTCTGGGGCCAACGTCCTGACTTTC	CSVEGRTGPSGANVLTF
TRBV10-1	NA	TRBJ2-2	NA	TGCGCCAGCAGTATCGACAGTCCGGCCGGGGAGCTGTTTTTT	CASSIDSPAGELFF
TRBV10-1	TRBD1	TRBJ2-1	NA	TGCGCCAGCAGCGGACAGGGCTACAATGAGCAGTTCTTC	CASSGQGYNEQFF
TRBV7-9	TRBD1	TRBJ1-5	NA	TGTGCCAGCAGCGCCGGGACAGGAGATCAGCCCCAGCATTTT	CASSAGTGDQPQHF
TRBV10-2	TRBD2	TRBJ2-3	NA	TGCGCCAACGCAGCGGGCGGGGGACTATCAGATACGCAGTATTTT	CANAAGGGLSDTQYF
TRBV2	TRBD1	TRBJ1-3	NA	TGTGCCAGCAGTGGACAGGGGGCAAACACCATATATTTT	CASSGQGANTIYF
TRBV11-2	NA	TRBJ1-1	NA	TGTGCCAGCAGCTCGACAGTTAACACTGAAGCTTTCTTT	CASSSTVNTEAFF
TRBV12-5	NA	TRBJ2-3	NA	TGTGCTAGTGCCCCTGCGGGCGGGGGCAGCACAGATACGCAGTATTTT	CASAPAGGGSTDTQYF
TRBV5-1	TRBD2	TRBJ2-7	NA	TGCGCCAGCAGCCAGGGACTAGTATCCTACGAGCAGTACTTC	CASSQGLVSYEQYF
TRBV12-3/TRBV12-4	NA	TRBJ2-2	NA	TGTGCCAGCACCGGGGGGCGCACCGGGGAGCTGTTTTTT	CASTGGRTGELFF
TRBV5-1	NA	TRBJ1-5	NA	TGCGCCAGCAGCCCCACCACAGGGTTTAATCAGCCCCAGCATTTT	CASSPTTGFNQPQHF
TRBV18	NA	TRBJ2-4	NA	TGTGCCAGCTCGCTCAGGGGTTCGGCCAAAAACATTCAGTACTTC	CASSLRGSAKNIQYF
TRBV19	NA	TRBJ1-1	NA	TGTGCCAGTAGTAATCGCAGGGAGGGCCTCATGAACACTGAAGCTTTCTTT	CASSNRREGLMNTEAFF
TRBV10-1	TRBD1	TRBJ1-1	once	TGCGCCAGCAGACAGGGGTGGGGTACTGAAGCTTTCTTT	CASRQGWGTEAFF
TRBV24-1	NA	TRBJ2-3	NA	TGTGCCACCAGTGACCCCACAGGGACGGCAGATACGCAGTATTTT	CATSDPTGTADTQYF
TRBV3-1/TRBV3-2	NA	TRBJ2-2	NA	TGTGCCAGCAGCCAAGTCGCGGTAGGCACCGGGGAGCTGTTTTTT	CASSQVAVGTGELFF
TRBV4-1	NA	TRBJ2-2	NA	TGCGCCAGCAGCCCGATGGGGGGTAGTACCGGGGAGCTGTTTTTT	CASSPMGGSTGELFF